The T cell receptor beta chain described here comes from a study of regulatory T cells in long-lasting Graves disease. Germline V gives CDR1 SGHRS, CDR2 YFSETQ. The CDR3 sequence is 15 residues long. The V gene lost 1 base and the J gene lost 3 bases, with 13 bases spanning the gap. This clonotype was observed a few times. Since a much larger clone is just one base distant, this may be a read error. Libraries of TCR beta came from iRepertoire HTBI primers plus Arm-PCR of CDR3 regions. Each CDR3 protein gets one entry after TCRdb re-called the multiplex PCR reads with MiXCR. The table lists 440,000 or so distinct CDR3 sequences, approximately 15% of them singletons. Time point defined: newly diagnosed GD, antithyroid drugs for less than 3 months. Extracted PBMC RNA gave rise to the TCR library. These same data were also listed under a study on T cells in Graves' hyperthyroidism and ophthalmopathy. That publication notes: Recently diagnosed hyperthyroidism of less than 2 months' duration affected patients aged 18 to 65.

Sequences were derived from peripheral blood mononuclear cells (PBMCs), sampled at new diagnosis, from a patient treated with antithyroid drugs. The receptor's source is a woman aged 30 to 39 with Graves disease. The rearrangement joins TRBV5-1 to TRBJ1-1; tentative D call: TRBD1 (5 bases). The DNA for the CDR3 is TGCGCCAGCAGCTTGTGGGAGGGGATGGACACTGAAGCTTTCTTT. It codes for CASSLWEGMDTEAFF.